This TCR beta chain was sequenced for a study of T-cell memory formation after mild COVID-19 (dated by TCRdb to the early 2020s). The study in broad terms: TCR sequence clusters from the two donors were found to be largely donor specific. T-cell clones expanding and contracting after mild COVID-19 in a couple of donors were tracked by longitudinal TCRalpha and TCRbeta repertoire sequencing. The cohort comprised two young, previously healthy adult volunteers, one female and one male.

Sequences SEHNR (CDR1) and FQNEAQ (CDR2) are obtained from the germline V gene (reference sequence). Trimming removed 1 base from V and 0 bases from J, leaving 5 bases between the germline ends. The cysteine opens and the phenylalanine closes a CDR3 of 14 amino acids. Of all the DNA, just the CDR3 is kept, 42 bases in frame from base 1. This clonotype counts as medium-sized (0.01 to 0.1%). The specificity of this receptor is unknown. Qualities for individual bases were not recorded, and no much larger clone is one base off. PBMCs were isolated by Ficoll-Paque density gradient centrifugation. The sample was run on an Illumina NovaSeq 6000. TCRalpha and TCRbeta cDNA libraries were constructed by 5'RACE with constant-segment primers, with sample barcodes and unique molecular identifiers being introduced. Trizol reagent was used to extract RNA from every sample. Library amplification was performed in two PCR steps, and a second sample barcode and Illumina TruSeq adapters were introduced in the second step. Sequencing of the libraries was done on an Illumina NovaSeq, producing 2 x 150 bp paired-end reads. On the authors' methods: With migec v1.2.7, reads were demultiplexed and then collapsed into UMI-guided consensus sequences. Using mixcr v2.1.11, UMI consensuses were aligned to TRA and TRB V and J templates and then assembled into clonotypes. A clonotype was counted as expanded or contracted only if both edgeR and NoisET called the change significant, with noise models trained on biological replicates. For edgeR calls, the thresholds were a false discovery rate-adjusted p below 0.01 and a log2 fold-change of 1. As an exploratory analysis of dynamics, max-normalized trajectories of the 1000 most abundant clonotypes were examined with PCA combined with hierarchical clustering. Separately sequenced CD4+ and CD8+ repertoires were used to assign the CD4 or CD8 phenotype of responding clones. In TCRdb, the public reads were trimmed at Q25 with fastp and aligned with MiXCR, with productive beta chains retained. Each entry is one CDR3 protein sequence, shown with its most common DNA and genes. These V and J calls originate from TCRdb's pipeline instead of the authors' own analysis. Counted in this sample were about 130,000 distinct CDR3 sequences; about 15% of them appeared once. The ten most abundant clones make up about 5% of the sample.

Study-wide findings and limitations: Contracting CD4+ clones were found mainly in CM and EM memory subsets, while CD8+ clones were enriched in EMRA. Only a couple of mild cases were covered in the study, and larger cohorts including severe cases with pre-infection samples were considered necessary. Some responding clones were detected in pre-infection memory, suggesting pre-existing cross-reactive memory T cells joined the SARS-CoV-2 response. SARS-CoV-2 specificity of the second-wave clones peaking on day 37 was not confirmed. Balanced CD4/CD8 phenotypes were observed for clones contracting from day 15 to 85, whereas a bias towards CD4+ was observed for a second wave of clones expanding from day 15 to 37.

The V and J genes are TRBV7-9 and TRBJ2-3, with no reliable assignment of the D segment. This receptor was obtained from a man aged 18 to 35 who had mild COVID-19 (a few samples of this study predate the infection). The sample titles of this study are shuffled in the database, so cell type and time point are left out; the donor was told from shared clones. The specimen was PBMCs or a T cell subset sorted from them (not recorded which). The sequenced DNA: TGTGCCAGCAGCTTAGAGGGTAGCACAGATACGCAGTATTTT. Its translation is CASSLEGSTDTQYF. Outside the CDR3, residues come from the reference TRBV7-9 and TRBJ2-3 proteins, so the full variable domain is: DTGVSQNPRHKITKRGQNVTFRCDPISEHNRLYWYRQTLGQGPEFLTYFQNEAQLEKSRLLSDRFSAERPKGSFSTLEIQRTEQGDSAMYLCASSLEGSTDTQYFGPGTRLTVL.